The rows below give T cell receptor beta chains drawn from one sample of a study of blood T cell repertoires in COVID-19. Repertoires were generated with immunoSEQ multiplex PCR, while TCRdb's copy carries only in-frame clones and drops some. The data contain 80,000 to 130,000 clones, approximately 92% of them singletons. The sample comprised peripheral blood. Receptor source: a man aged 65-85 years with acute or convalescent COVID-19. Each CDR3 is given without its conserved first and last residue. Fields, in order: clone size, J gene, V gene, D gene, CDR3 protein. The D gene is left open where the match is weak. Some rows mark clone size as missing; the rest say once, few, many or name a class of expanded clone.

few TRBJ1-2 TRBV28 . ASSYRRGRRPYGYT
. TRBJ2-1 TRBV9 . ASSVAAVYNEQF
. TRBJ2-6 TRBV11-3 TRBD1 ASSLAGGSSGANVLT
once TRBJ2-3 TRBV2 TRBD2 ASLWTSGSPDTQY
. TRBJ2-5 TRBV9 . ASSVGRLRYQETQY
. TRBJ2-3 TRBV3-1/TRBV3-2 . ASSQAQGGSTDTQY
. TRBJ2-1 TRBV24-1 TRBD2 ATSDFQTSGSYNEQF
. TRBJ1-2 TRBV5-5 . ASSSQGYGYT
. TRBJ1-2 TRBV7-9 . ASHEGRDGYT
. TRBJ1-2 TRBV12-3/TRBV12-4 . ASRDSYGYT
. TRBJ1-2 TRBV2 TRBD1 ASSPRTGIGYT
few TRBJ1-5 TRBV9 TRBD1 ASSASGGAGQPQH
. TRBJ2-3 TRBV11-1 TRBD1 ASRRGQGTDTQY
. TRBJ1-2 TRBV5-1 TRBD1 ASSNRDRDNYGYT
. TRBJ2-1 TRBV7-3 . ASSLRGLANEQF
. TRBJ2-5 TRBV5-1 . ASSLAGTRGQETQY
. TRBJ1-2 TRBV29-1 . SVVGEAGYT
. TRBJ2-7 TRBV11-3 TRBD1 ASSTSTGIHEQY
. TRBJ2-5 TRBV2 TRBD1 ASSAGQGAWETQY
. TRBJ1-2 TRBV28 TRBD1 ASSSAGTGTNYGYT
. TRBJ2-7 TRBV27 TRBD1 ASSSPGQGWYEQY
. TRBJ2-5 TRBV2 . ASSGAGRETQY
. TRBJ2-3 TRBV2 TRBD1 ARAGTGATQY
. TRBJ1-2 TRBV4-1 . ASRLEGASYGYT
. TRBJ1-1 TRBV19 TRBD1 ASINPTGGRAEAF
. TRBJ2-7 TRBV28 TRBD1 ASSPTTGGYEQY
. TRBJ1-2 TRBV30 . AWSVQGGGLGYT
. TRBJ2-6 TRBV6-2/TRBV6-3 . ASSPRQDSYSGANVLT
. TRBJ1-1 TRBV6-1 . ASSEDQTDTEAF
. TRBJ1-3 TRBV19 TRBD1 ASTKPTGGASGNTIY